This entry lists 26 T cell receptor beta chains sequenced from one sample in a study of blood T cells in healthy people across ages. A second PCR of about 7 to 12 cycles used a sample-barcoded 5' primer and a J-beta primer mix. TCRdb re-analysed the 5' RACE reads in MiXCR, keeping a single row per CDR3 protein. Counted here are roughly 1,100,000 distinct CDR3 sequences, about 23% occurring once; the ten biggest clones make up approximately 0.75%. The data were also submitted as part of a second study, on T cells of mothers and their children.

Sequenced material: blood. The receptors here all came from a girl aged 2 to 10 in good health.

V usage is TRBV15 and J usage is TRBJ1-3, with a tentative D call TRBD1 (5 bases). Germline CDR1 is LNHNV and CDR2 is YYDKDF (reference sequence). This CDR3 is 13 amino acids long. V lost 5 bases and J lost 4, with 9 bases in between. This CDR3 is CATSLGEGNTIYF. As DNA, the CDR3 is TGTGCCACCAGCTTAGGGGAAGGAAACACCATATATTTT.

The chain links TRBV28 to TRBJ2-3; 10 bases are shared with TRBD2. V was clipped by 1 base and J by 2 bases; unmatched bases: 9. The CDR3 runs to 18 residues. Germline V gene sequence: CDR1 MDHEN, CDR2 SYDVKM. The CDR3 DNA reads TGTGCCAGCAGTTTATTAGGGCTAGCGGGAGCCCACACAGATACGCAGTATTTT. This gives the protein CASSLLGLAGAHTDTQYF. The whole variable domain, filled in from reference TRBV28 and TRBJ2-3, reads DVKVTQSSRYLVKRTGEKVFLECVQDMDHENMFWYRQDPGLGLRLIYFSYDVKMKEKGDIPEGYSVSREKKERFSLILESASTNQTSMYLCASSLLGLAGAHTDTQYFGPGTRLTVL.

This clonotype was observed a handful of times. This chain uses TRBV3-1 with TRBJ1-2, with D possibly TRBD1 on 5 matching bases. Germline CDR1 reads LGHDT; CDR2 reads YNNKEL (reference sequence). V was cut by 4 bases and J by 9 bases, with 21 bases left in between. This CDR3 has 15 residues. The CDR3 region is CASSRSGYRAESYTF. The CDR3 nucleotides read TGTGCCAGCAGCCGCTCAGGGTATCGGGCAGAGAGCTACACCTTC.

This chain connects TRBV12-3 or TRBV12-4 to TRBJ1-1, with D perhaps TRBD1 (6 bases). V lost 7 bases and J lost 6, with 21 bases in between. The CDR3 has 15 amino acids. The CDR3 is CASTEKAGAAPEAFF. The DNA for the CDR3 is TGTGCCAGCACCGAGAAGGCAGGGGCCGCCCCTGAAGCTTTCTTT.

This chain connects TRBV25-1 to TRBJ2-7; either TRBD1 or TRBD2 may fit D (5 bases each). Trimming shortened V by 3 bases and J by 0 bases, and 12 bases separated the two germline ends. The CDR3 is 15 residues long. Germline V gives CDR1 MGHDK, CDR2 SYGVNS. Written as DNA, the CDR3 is TGTGCCAGCAGTGATTCGGGGACCTCCTCCTACGAGCAGTACTTC. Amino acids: CASSDSGTSSYEQYF.

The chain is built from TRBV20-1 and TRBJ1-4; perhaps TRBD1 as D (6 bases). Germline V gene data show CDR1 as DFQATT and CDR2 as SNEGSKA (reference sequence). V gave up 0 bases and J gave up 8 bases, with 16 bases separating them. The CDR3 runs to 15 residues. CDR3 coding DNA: TGCAGTGCTAGAGATCTGGGGGCCGGGAGGGAAAAACTGTTTTTT. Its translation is CSARDLGAGREKLFF.

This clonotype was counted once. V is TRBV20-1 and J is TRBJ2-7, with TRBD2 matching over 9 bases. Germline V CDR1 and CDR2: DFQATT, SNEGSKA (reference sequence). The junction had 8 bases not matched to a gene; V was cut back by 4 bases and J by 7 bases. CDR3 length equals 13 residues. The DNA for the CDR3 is TGCAGTGCTACCGGGACTAGCAGTTTGGAGCAGTACTTC. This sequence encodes CSATGTSSLEQYF.

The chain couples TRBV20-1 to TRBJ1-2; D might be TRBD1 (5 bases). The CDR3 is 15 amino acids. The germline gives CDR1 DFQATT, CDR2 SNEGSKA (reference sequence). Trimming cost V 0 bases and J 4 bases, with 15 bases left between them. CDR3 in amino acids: CSARDLDTGSYGYTF. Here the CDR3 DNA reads TGCAGTGCTAGAGATCTGGACACGGGGTCCTATGGCTACACCTTC.

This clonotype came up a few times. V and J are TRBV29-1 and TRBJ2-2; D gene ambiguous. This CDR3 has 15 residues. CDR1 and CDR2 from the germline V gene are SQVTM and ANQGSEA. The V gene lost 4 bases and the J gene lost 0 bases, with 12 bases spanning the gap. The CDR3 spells CSVVSADSNTGELFF. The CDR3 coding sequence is TGCAGCGTTGTTTCGGCAGACTCGAACACCGGGGAGCTGTTTTTT.

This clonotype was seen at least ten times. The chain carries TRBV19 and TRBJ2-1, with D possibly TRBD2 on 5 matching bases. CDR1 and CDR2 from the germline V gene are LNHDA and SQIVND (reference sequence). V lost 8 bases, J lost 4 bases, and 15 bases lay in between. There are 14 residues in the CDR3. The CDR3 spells CASHTSGVYNEQFF. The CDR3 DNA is TGTGCCAGTCATACGAGCGGAGTTTACAATGAGCAGTTCTTC.

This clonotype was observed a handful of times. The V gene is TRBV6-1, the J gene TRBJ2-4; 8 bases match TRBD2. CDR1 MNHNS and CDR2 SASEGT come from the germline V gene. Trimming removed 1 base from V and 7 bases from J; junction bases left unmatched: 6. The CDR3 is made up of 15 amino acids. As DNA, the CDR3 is TGTGCCAGCAGTGAAGAGGTGGCGGGAGGTAACATTCAGTACTTC. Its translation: CASSEEVAGGNIQYF.

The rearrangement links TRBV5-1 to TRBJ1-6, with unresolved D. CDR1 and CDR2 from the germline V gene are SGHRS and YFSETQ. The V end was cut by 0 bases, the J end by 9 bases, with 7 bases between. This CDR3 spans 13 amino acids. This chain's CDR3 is CASSLETVSPLHF. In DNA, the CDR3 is TGCGCCAGCAGCTTGGAAACAGTTTCACCCCTCCACTTT.

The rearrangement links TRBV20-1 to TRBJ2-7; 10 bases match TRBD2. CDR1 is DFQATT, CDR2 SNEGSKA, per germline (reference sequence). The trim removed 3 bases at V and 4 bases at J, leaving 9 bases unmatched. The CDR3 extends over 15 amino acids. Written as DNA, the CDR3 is TGCAGTGCTAGGCCAATACTAGCGGGATTATACGAGCAGTACTTC. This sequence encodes CSARPILAGLYEQYF.

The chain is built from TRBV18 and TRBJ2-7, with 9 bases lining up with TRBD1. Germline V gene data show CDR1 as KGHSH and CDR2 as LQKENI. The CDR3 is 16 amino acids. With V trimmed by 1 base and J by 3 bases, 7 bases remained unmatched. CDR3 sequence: CASSPREQGADYEQYF. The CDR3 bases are TGTGCCAGCTCACCACGTGAACAGGGGGCTGACTACGAGCAGTACTTC.

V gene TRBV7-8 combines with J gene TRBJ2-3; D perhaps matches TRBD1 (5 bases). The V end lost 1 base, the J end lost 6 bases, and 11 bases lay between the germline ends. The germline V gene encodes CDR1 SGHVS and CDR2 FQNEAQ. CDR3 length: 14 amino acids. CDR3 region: CASSLEKQADTQYF. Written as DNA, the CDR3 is TGTGCCAGCAGCTTAGAGAAACAGGCCGATACGCAGTATTTT.

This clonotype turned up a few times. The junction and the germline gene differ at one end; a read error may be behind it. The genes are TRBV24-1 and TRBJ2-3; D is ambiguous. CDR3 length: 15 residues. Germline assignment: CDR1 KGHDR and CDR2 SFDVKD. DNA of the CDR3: TGTGCCGCCAGTGACAACGATTGGGGCACAGATACGCAGTATTTT. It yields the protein CAASDNDWGTDTQYF.

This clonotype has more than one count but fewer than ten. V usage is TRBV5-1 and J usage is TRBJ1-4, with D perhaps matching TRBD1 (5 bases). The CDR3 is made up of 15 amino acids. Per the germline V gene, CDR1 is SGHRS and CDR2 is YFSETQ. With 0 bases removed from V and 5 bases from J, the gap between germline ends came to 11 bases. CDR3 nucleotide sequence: TGCGCCAGCAGCTTGGAAGGGGCAGGAAATGAAAAACTGTTTTTT. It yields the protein CASSLEGAGNEKLFF. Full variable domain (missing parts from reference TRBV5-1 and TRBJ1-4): KAGVTQTPRYLIKTRGQQVTLSCSPISGHRSVSWYQQTPGQGLQFLFEYFSETQRNKGNFPGRFSGRQFSNSRSEMNVSTLELGDSALYLCASSLEGAGNEKLFFGSGTQLSVL.

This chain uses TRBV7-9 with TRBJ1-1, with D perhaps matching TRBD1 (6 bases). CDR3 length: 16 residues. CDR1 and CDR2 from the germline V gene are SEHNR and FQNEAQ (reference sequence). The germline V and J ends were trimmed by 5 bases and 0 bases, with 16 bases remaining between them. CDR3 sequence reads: CASSPRGGGMNTEAFF. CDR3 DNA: TGTGCCAGCAGCCCCCGCGGAGGGGGGATGAACACTGAAGCTTTCTTT.

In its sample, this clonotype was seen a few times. The CDR3 bases are TGCGCCAGCAGCCAAGAACAGGGGAATCAGCCCCAGCATTTT. Its protein product is CASSQEQGNQPQHF. This chain uses TRBV4-1 with TRBJ1-5; TRBD1 matches 7 bases. Germline CDR1 MGHRA, CDR2 YSYEKL. This CDR3 comprises 14 residues. V lost 0 bases, J lost 4 bases, and 0 bases stayed unmatched.

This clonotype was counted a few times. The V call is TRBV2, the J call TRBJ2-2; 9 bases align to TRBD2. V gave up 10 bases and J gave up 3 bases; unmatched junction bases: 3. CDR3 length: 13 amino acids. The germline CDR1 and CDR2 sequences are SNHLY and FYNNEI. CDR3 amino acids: CATGTSYTGELFF. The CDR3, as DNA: TGTGCCACTGGGACTAGCTACACCGGGGAGCTGTTTTTT.

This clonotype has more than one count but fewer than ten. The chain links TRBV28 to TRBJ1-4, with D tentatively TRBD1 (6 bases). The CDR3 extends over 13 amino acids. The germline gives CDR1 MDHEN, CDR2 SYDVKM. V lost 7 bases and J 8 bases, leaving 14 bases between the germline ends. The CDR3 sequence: CASNKGVWEKLFF. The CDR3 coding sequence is TGTGCCAGCAATAAGGGGGTATGGGAAAAACTGTTTTTT. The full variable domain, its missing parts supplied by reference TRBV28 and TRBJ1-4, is DVKVTQSSRYLVKRTGEKVFLECVQDMDHENMFWYRQDPGLGLRLIYFSYDVKMKEKGDIPEGYSVSREKKERFSLILESASTNQTSMYLCASNKGVWEKLFFGSGTQLSVL.

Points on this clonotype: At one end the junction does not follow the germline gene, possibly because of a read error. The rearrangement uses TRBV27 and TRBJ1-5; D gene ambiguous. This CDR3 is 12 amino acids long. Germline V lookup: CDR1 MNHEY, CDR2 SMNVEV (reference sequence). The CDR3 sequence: CASGLMDQPQHF. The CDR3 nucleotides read TGTGCCAGCGGTTTGATGGATCAGCCCCAGCATTTT.

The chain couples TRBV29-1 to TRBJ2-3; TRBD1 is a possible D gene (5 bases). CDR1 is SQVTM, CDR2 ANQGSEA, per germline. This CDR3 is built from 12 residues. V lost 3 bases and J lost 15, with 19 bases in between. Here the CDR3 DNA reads TGCAGCGTTGATCCTTCTGGGGCCGAAGCATATTTT. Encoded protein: CSVDPSGAEAYF.

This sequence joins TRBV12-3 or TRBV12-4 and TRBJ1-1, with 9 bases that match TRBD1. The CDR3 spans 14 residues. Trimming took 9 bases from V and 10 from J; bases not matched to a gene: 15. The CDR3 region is CASLRGDREIVAFF. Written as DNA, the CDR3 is TGTGCCAGTCTGAGGGGGGACAGGGAAATTGTAGCTTTCTTT.

The CDR3 DNA sequence: TGTGCCAGCAGTTTTTTTTTCGGGATCGGTCAGGAAAAACTGTTTTTT. Translating gives CASSFFFGIGQEKLFF. The chain has TRBV12-3 or TRBV12-4 and TRBJ1-4; the D is unclear. Trimming cost V 3 bases and J 8 bases, with 19 bases left between them. This CDR3 is built from 16 residues.

The CDR3 here is CSGGGRAINEQFF. For the CDR3, the DNA is TGCAGCGGGGGGGGACGGGCAATTAATGAGCAGTTCTTC. The chain couples TRBV29-1 to TRBJ2-1, with TRBD2 matching 7 bases. The CDR3 is 13 amino acids. Germline values: CDR1 SQVTM, CDR2 ANQGSEA. The V gene end was trimmed by 7 bases and the J gene end by 7 bases; junction bases not matched to a gene: 10.